One and the same sample provided the 9 T cell receptor beta chains below, sequenced in a study of T cell responses to AZD1222 COVID-19 vaccine. Repertoires were generated with immunoSEQ multiplex PCR, while TCRdb's copy carries only in-frame clones and drops some. Seen here are around 78,000 clones, about 82% observed once, and the top ten hold around 2.8%. This specimen was peripheral blood, taken on day 0 of AZD1222 vaccination. The receptors were sampled from an adult in good health.

The chain is built from TRBV19 and TRBJ1-5; D may be TRBD1 (6 bases). CDR1 is LNHDA, CDR2 SQIVND, per germline (reference sequence). The V and J ends lost 3 bases and 7 bases respectively, with 19 bases between them. The CDR3 extends over 16 amino acids. CDR3 sequence: CASSIMARGRGQPQHF. The CDR3, as DNA: TGTGCCAGTAGTATTATGGCCCGGGGGCGCGGGCAGCCCCAGCATTTT.

V gene TRBV12-3 or TRBV12-4 combines with J gene TRBJ2-1; a weak D match, TRBD1 (5 bases). V shed 5 bases and J shed 9 bases, with 14 bases lying between them. This CDR3 region has 13 residues. The CDR3 DNA reads TGTGCCAGCAGTATGGGGCTAGGGATTGAGCAGTTCTTC. Translated, it gives CASSMGLGIEQFF.

The chain joins TRBV6-5 to TRBJ2-7; tentative D call: TRBD2 (5 bases). Trimming left V 2 bases short and J 3 bases short, with 8 bases between. The CDR3 runs to 13 residues. CDR1 is MNHEY, CDR2 SVGAGI, per germline. CDR3: CASSYTRYYEQYF. The DNA for the CDR3 is TGTGCCAGCAGTTACACTAGGTACTACGAGCAGTACTTC.

This clone has a handful of counts. At one boundary the junction diverges from the germline segment, which might be a read error. The chain employs TRBV10-3 and TRBJ1-2, with 9 bases fitting TRBD1. Germline-derived CDR1 and CDR2 are ENHRY and SYGVKD. The CDR3 length is 14 residues. CDR3: CAISQGQGNYGYTF. DNA for the CDR3: TGTGCCATCAGCCAGGGACAGGGTAACTACGGCTACACCTTC.

The V gene is TRBV5-1, the J gene TRBJ1-1; D gene ambiguous. Germline CDR1 reads SGHRS; CDR2 reads YFSETQ. Between the trimmed V and J ends, which lost 4 bases and 3 bases, there was a span of 10 bases. This CDR3 is built from 13 residues. DNA for the CDR3: TGCGCCAGCAGCCTGCGGGCCGACACTGAAGCTTTCTTT. Protein product: CASSLRADTEAFF.

CDR3 residues: CASSQASGSSQETQYF. The CDR3 DNA reads TGTGCCAGCAGCCAAGCTAGCGGGAGTTCCCAAGAGACCCAGTACTTC. The V and J genes are TRBV3-1 (or the pseudogene TRBV3-2) and TRBJ2-5, with TRBD2 matching over 10 bases. CDR3 size: 16 residues. CDR1 is LGHDT and CDR2 is YNNKEL in the germline V gene (reference sequence). The V gene end was trimmed by 1 base and the J gene end by 1 base; junction bases not matched to a gene: 3.

The chain links TRBV19 to TRBJ1-2, with 12 nucleotides matching TRBD1. The CDR3 is 19 amino acids. V shed 5 bases, J shed 5 bases, and the junction held 18 bases outside the gene matches. Germline CDR1 is LNHDA and CDR2 is SQIVND (reference sequence). CDR3 region: CASSQGRSGTGGAGYGYTF. The CDR3 DNA reads TGTGCCAGTAGTCAAGGACGATCCGGGACAGGGGGCGCGGGTTATGGCTACACCTTC.

The chain joins TRBV18 to TRBJ2-3; D may match TRBD1 or TRBD2 (5 bases each). CDR1 is KGHSH and CDR2 is LQKENI in the germline V gene. This CDR3 has 15 amino acids. Between the trimmed V and J ends, which lost 3 bases and 1 base, there was a span of 11 bases. The DNA of the CDR3 is TGTGCCAGCTCACCTCCGGGACCCCGCACAGATACGCAGTATTTT. Its translation: CASSPPGPRTDTQYF.

The chain carries TRBV12-3 or TRBV12-4 and TRBJ1-1; D is ambiguous. The V end was cut by 9 bases, the J end by 6 bases, with 14 bases between. The length of the CDR3 is 12 residues. The CDR3 region is CASFGWAAEAFF. CDR3 nucleotides: TGTGCCAGTTTTGGGTGGGCGGCTGAAGCTTTCTTT.